The sequence of this T cell receptor beta chain was determined in a study of cytomegalovirus exposure and HLA in healthy donors listed by TCRdb under 2017. Broadly, across the study: An earlier analysis of several hundred of the donors reported 250 to 300 Gb of sequence data and approximately 110 million unique TCR beta sequences from 150 million to 200 million T cells. Every repertoire in the discovery cohort had been generated on one and the same sequencing platform. Using immunosequencing, the study profiled T cell repertoires from 500 to 800 subjects and related those repertoires to cytomegalovirus serostatus. To predict cytomegalovirus infection status, the study combined high-throughput TCR immunosequencing, statistical association of individual TCRs with disease status, and machine learning. A later genetic analysis used genome-wide SNP genotypes for about 55% of the 666 donors, treating that subset as a discovery cohort. Both class I and class II loci were covered by HLA typing, at four-digit resolution. About 300 gigabases of sequencing data and 70 million to 100 million unique TCR sequences made up an early release that covered several hundred HLA-typed donors. Besides the first cohort of 666 subjects, a separate validation cohort made up of 120 different subjects was used. A later analysis re-examined previously published TCR beta repertoires from over 500 donors and added high-resolution HLA genotyping to investigate patterns of TCR occurrence. The aim of the study was to test whether cataloging public T cell receptors could identify signatures of past pathogen exposure. Typing coverage varied by locus: about 620-630 donors for A, B, C, DRB1 and DQB1; more than 500 for DQA1; 600 to 610 for DPA1; 450 to 480 for DPB1. Of the 350 to 450 genotyped donors, 65% to 90% were placed in the genetic ancestry cluster associated with self-reported Caucasian donors. Because of strong linkage in the cohort, five DR-DQ haplotypes were treated as single units for association and clustering. An earlier analysis of around 540 of the donors applied high-throughput TCR beta sequencing to assess whether each TCR beta V gene segment acted as functional or pseudogenic. Rather than drawing on any new phenotypic data, the later analysis identified candidate immune exposures from TCR beta sequences and the way those sequences occurred across donors. Donor age, sex, ethnicity and CMV serostatus were compiled together with the repertoire data. Among roughly 400 genotyped donors of the cohort, an average of roughly 230,000 unique TCR beta nucleotide sequences was sequenced per donor, of which roughly 17% were non-productive. The research as a whole found: The authors suggested that the approach could potentially be generalized to other disease states and immunological phenotypes. The study gave a list of under 200 TCR beta chains associated with cytomegalovirus. In vitro tests confirmed that a few of the cytomegalovirus-associated TCR beta chains recognize cytomegalovirus antigens. CMV serostatus was the only immune exposure information available for the cohort. When HLA alleles, especially DR and DQ, strongly co-occurred, TCR associations were difficult to assign to individual alleles. At a false discovery rate of 0.05, a later analysis linked about 17,000 TCR beta sequences to specific HLA alleles. Because HLA typing was unavailable for some donors at each locus, only the typed subset was used in association tests. Because counts were too low, more than 15 rarely observed V segments, including chromosome 9 orphons, were left out of the earlier analysis of 500 to 750 of the donors. Presence/absence analyses assumed roughly uniform sequencing depth across donors, an assumption that may not hold. According to a later analysis, TCR association rates differed among HLA loci, with DRB1 alleles showing the most associated TCRs and HLA-C alleles showing the fewest. While some public TCRs were present in many individuals, most TCR sequences turned up only very rarely across donors. The 87-base-pair reads could not distinguish some IMGT-functional V segments, including TRBV6-2 and TRBV6-3, so those segments were excluded. Cytomegalovirus status was reported to be diagnosed by the classifier with high specificity and sensitivity in both the original and validation cohorts. Linkage disequilibrium might explain the correlated functional status among segregating V segments, but an unknown experimental factor could not be excluded. The cohort was sequenced for TCR beta chains only, and without alpha or paired-chain data the features that could be detected were limited. A further reported finding was that TCR beta sequences accurately predicted the HLA-A and HLA-B alleles for most subjects in the first cohort. According to a later analysis, parvovirus B19, influenza, CMV and Epstein-Barr virus appeared linked to several top co-occurrence clusters. A cluster of highly shared sequence variants was judged likely to represent a technical artifact of the sequencing pipeline. An association between a missense DCLRE1C variant and V-gene and J-gene trimming of TCR beta chains was found in a later genetic analysis and replicated in an independent cohort. In a later analysis, most CMV-associated TCR beta chains were found to appear HLA-restricted, with HLA associations seemingly driven largely by CMV exposure. Compared with equally common non-associated chains, HLA-associated TCR beta chains in a later analysis were more clonally expanded and had lower generation probabilities. In an earlier analysis of more than 500 of the donors, most TCR beta V segments appeared in productive rearrangements about 87% or about 30% of the time, broadly matching IMGT annotations. Compared with the approximately 600-donor mean, donors in an Asian-associated ancestry cluster had fewer N-insertions in productive TCRs, according to a later genetic analysis.

Notes on this clone: No antigen is known for it. Within one base of it there is no much larger clone, and no base qualities were kept.

From cysteine to phenylalanine, the CDR3 is 15 amino acids long. Left in the record is the CDR3 DNA by itself, 45 bases read in frame from the first base. From the germline V gene (reference sequence), CDR1 is SGHNT and CDR2 is YYREEE. The V end gives up 1 base and the J end 6 bases, leaving 7 bases in the junction not matched to a gene. The cohort comprised 666 healthy bone marrow donors. At the time of sampling, every cohort member was nominally healthy, though immune exposures that went unrecorded were likely present. The donor tested CMV seronegative and was one of the 352 seronegative cohort members. Each donor provided a peripheral blood sample, and peripheral blood mononuclear cells were used for TCR beta sequencing. The Qiagen DNeasy Blood Extraction Kit was used to extract genomic DNA from the blood cell samples. The library came from the immunoSEQ multiplex PCR assay. A mixture of 60 forward primers for TCR Vbeta segments and 13 reverse primers for TCR Jbeta segments was used in the multiplex PCR. The CDR3 region of rearranged TCR beta genes was amplified from genomic DNA by a multiplex PCR assay. On the Illumina HiSeq System, the amplified TCR beta libraries were sequenced as 87-base-pair reads. The original methods were these. Across the roughly 670 repertoires, a later analysis counted tens of millions of unique TCR beta chains, 8.5 million to 12 million of which were shared by at least two donors. Raw reads were error-corrected and collapsed into unique sequences with a nearest-neighbor algorithm that merged closely related sequences to remove PCR and sequencing errors. CDR3 sequences were aligned to IMGT reference sequences to assign V, D and J gene segments. Each retained sequence needed at least a six-nucleotide match to both a V gene segment and a J gene segment. Rearrangements were called productive when the CDR3 lacked stop codons and stayed in frame with V and J; all others were non-productive. CDR3 was defined by IMGT convention, running from the second conserved V-encoded cysteine to the conserved J-encoded phenylalanine. The earlier analysis of 450 to 750 of the donors excluded any sequence lacking an unambiguous match to a single V gene segment. In an earlier analysis of approximately 610 of the donors, V segments were called functional above 56.7% productive rearrangements and were called segregating when the between-donor standard deviation exceeded 5%. To diagnose cytomegalovirus status from the catalog of TCR beta chain sequences, a statistical classification framework was built. In a later analysis, V and J genes were assigned by comparing TCR nucleotide sequences against IMGT/GENE-DB human TR gene sequences. The TCRdist pipeline was used in a later analysis to assign CDR3 sequences and most-parsimonious VDJ recombination scenarios. In a later analysis, each TCR beta chain was defined by its CDR3 amino acid sequence together with its V-gene family, and reads lacking a unique V-gene family were excluded. In a later analysis, around 600 highly shared, low-generation-probability nucleotide sequences were removed to address suspected cross-contamination and a sequencing artifact. In a later analysis, a clonal expansion index was calculated for each public chain from normalized within-repertoire ranks of inferred template counts. Generation probabilities in a later analysis came from a VDJ recombination model fitted to out-of-frame rearrangements, and those results were checked against IGoR. In a later analysis, TCR-TCR, TCR-HLA and TCR-CMV co-occurrence was scored with hypergeometric tests, and a repertoire-size bias correction was applied to TCR pairs. To estimate false discovery rates, a later analysis permuted the HLA or CMV assignments 20 times. In a later analysis, co-occurring TCRs were grouped with DBSCAN, and TCRdist sequence similarity was added when clustering was performed within HLA-allele-positive subsets. Repertoires with fewer than 30,000 or more than 120,000 public chains, plus five repertoires with anomalous nucleotide sharing, were excluded from co-occurrence clustering. TCRdb mirrors the immuneACCESS table, restricted to in-frame sequences. Some clones are absent from its copies; in checked studies, under half trace to an unresolved V gene, and the reason for the others is unknown. Clone size and the V and J calls come from that table; the DNA yielded D and trimming. The sample records about 190,000 clones, about four fifths of which are singletons. Of the sample, approximately 1.5% is held by the ten largest clones.

This sequence was found in a woman in her late teens or twenties in good health and CMV-seronegative. Sequencing was carried out using PBMCs. The chain uses TRBV5-4 and TRBJ2-1; TRBD2 agrees with 7 junctional bases. CDR3 region: CASSLLGGRANEQFF. The sequence in DNA is TGTGCCAGCAGCTTGCTTGGTGGGAGGGCCAATGAGCAGTTCTTC.